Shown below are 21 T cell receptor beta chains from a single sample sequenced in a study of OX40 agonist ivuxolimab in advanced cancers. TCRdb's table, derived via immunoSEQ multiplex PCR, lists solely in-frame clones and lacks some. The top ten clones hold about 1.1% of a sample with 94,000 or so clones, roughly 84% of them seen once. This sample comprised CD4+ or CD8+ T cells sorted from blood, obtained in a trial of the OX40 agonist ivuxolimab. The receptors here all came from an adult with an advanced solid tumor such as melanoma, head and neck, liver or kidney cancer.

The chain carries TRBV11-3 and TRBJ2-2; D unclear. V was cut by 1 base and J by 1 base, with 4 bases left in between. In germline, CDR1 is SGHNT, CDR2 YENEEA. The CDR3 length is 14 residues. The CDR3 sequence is CASSLVVNTGELFF. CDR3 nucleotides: TGTGCCAGCAGCTTAGTGGTGAACACCGGGGAGCTGTTTTTT.

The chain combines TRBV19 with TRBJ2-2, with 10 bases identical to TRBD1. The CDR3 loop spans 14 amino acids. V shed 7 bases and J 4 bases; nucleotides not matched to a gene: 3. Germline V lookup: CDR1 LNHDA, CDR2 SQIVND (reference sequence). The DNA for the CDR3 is TGTGCCAGTATAGGGACAGGGGTCACCGGGGAGCTGTTTTTT. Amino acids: CASIGTGVTGELFF.

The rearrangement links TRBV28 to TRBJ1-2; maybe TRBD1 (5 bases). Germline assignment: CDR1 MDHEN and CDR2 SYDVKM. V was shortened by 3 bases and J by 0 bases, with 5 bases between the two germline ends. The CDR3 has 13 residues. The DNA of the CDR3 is TGTGCCAGCAGTTTGACAGCTAACTATGGCTACACCTTC. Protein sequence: CASSLTANYGYTF.

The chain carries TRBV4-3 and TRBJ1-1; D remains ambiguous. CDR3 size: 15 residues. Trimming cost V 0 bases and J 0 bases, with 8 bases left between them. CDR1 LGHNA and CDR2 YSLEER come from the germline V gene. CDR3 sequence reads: CASSQEYALNTEAFF. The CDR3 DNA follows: TGCGCCAGCAGCCAAGAATATGCCCTGAACACTGAAGCTTTCTTT.

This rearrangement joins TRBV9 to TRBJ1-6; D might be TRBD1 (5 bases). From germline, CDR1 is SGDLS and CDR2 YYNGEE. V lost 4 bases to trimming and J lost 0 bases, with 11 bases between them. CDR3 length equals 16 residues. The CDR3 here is CASSLTGNSYNSPLHF. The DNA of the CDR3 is TGTGCCAGCAGCTTAACAGGCAACTCCTATAATTCACCCCTCCACTTT.

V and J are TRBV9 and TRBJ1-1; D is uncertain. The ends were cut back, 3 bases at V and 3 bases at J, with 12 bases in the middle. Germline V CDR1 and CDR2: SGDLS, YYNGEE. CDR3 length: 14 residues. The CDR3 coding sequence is TGTGCCAGCAGCGGACCGCCTGGGGACACTGAAGCTTTCTTT. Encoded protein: CASSGPPGDTEAFF. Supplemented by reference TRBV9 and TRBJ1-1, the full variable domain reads DSGVTQTPKHLITATGQRVTLRCSPRSGDLSVYWYQQSLDQGLQFLIQYYNGEERAKGNILERFSAQQFPDLHSELNLSSLELGDSALYFCASSGPPGDTEAFFGQGTRLTVV.

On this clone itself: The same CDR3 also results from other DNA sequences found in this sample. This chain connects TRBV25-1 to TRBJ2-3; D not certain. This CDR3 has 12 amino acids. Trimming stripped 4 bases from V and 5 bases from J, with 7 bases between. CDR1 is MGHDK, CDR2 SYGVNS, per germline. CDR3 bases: TGTGCCAGCAGTGCTCGTCGAGATACGCAGTATTTT. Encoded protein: CASSARRDTQYF.

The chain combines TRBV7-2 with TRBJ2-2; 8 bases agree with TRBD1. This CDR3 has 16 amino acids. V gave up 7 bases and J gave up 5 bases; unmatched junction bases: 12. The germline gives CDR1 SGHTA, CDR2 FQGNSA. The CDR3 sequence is CASNDRGPRGTGELFF. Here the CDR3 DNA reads TGTGCCAGCAACGACAGGGGCCCACGAGGAACCGGGGAGCTGTTTTTT.

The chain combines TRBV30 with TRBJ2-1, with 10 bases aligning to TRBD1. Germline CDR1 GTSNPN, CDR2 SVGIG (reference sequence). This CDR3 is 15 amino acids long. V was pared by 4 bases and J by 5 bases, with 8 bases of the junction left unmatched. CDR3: CAWTGQGVLNNEQFF. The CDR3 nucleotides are TGTGCCTGGACCGGACAGGGGGTATTGAACAATGAGCAGTTCTTC.

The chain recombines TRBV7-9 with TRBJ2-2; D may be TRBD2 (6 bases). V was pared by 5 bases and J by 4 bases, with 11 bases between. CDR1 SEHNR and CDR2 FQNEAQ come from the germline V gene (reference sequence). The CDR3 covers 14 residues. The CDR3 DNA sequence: TGTGCCAGCAGCAGTAGCGGATCCACCGGGGAGCTGTTTTTT. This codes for CASSSSGSTGELFF.

The CDR3 is CASSSPRDRVEKLFF. The DNA for the CDR3 is TGTGCCAGCAGCTCCCCGCGGGACAGGGTTGAAAAACTGTTTTTT. The rearrangement uses TRBV5-6 and TRBJ1-4; 9 bases map to TRBD1. There are 15 residues in the CDR3. The germline V gene encodes CDR1 SGHDT and CDR2 YYEEEE. Trimming took 3 bases from V and 7 from J; bases not matched to a gene: 7.

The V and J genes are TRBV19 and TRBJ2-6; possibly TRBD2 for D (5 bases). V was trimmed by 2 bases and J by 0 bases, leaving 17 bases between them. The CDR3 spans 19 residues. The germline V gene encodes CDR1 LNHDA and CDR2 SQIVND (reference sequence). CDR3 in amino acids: CASSILDLNYRSGANVLTF. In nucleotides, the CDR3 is TGTGCCAGTAGTATACTGGACTTAAACTACCGCTCTGGGGCCAACGTCCTGACTTTC. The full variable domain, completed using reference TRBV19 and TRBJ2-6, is DGGITQSPKYLFRKEGQNVTLSCEQNLNHDAMYWYRQDPGQGLRLIYYSQIVNDFQKGDIAEGYSVSREKKESFPLTVTSAQKNPTAFYLCASSILDLNYRSGANVLTFGAGSRLTVL.

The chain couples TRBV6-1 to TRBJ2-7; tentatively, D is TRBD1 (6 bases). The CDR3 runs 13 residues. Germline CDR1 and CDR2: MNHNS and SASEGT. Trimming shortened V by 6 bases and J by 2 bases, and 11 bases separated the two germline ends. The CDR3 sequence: CASSGTLTYEQYV. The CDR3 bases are TGTGCCAGCAGCGGGACACTAACCTACGAGCAGTACGTC.

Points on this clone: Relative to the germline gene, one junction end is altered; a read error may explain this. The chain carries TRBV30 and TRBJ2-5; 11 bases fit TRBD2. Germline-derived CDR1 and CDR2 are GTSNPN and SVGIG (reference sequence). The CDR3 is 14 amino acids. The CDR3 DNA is TGTGCCTGGGGTACTAGCGGGGGTGCAGAGGCCCAGTACTTC. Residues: CAWGTSGGAEAQYF.

CDR3 in DNA: TGTGCCAGCAGCCCCTCCGGACAGGGGAACACTGAAGCTTTCTTT. Protein sequence: CASSPSGQGNTEAFF. V is TRBV7-9 and J is TRBJ1-1; 8 nucleotides match TRBD1. The CDR3 spans 15 residues. The V gene end was trimmed by 5 bases and the J gene end by 1 base; junction bases not matched to a gene: 6. Germline CDR1 SEHNR, CDR2 FQNEAQ (reference sequence). The full variable domain, with the rest looked up from reference TRBV7-9 and TRBJ1-1, is DTGVSQNPRHKITKRGQNVTFRCDPISEHNRLYWYRQTLGQGPEFLTYFQNEAQLEKSRLLSDRFSAERPKGSFSTLEIQRTEQGDSAMYLCASSPSGQGNTEAFFGQGTRLTVV.

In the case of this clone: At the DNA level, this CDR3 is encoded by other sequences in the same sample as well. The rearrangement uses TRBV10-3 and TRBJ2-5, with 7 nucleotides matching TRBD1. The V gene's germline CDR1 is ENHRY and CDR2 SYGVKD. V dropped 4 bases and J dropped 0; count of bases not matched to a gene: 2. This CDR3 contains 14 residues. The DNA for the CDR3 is TGTGCCATCAGTGTACAGGGGAACCAAGAGACCCAGTACTTC. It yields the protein CAISVQGNQETQYF.

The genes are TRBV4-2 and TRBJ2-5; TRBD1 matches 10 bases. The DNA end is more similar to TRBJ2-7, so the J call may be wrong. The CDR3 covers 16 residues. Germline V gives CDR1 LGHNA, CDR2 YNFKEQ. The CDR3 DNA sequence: TGTGCCAGCAGCCAAGGGGGGACAGGGGACTCCTACGAGCAGTACTTC. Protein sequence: CASSQGGTGDSYEQYF.

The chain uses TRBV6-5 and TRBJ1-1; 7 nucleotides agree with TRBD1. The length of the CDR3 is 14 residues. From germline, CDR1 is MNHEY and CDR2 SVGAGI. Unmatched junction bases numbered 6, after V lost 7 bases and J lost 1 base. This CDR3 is CASINRDRNTEAFF. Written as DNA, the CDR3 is TGTGCCAGCATTAACCGGGACAGGAACACTGAAGCTTTCTTT.

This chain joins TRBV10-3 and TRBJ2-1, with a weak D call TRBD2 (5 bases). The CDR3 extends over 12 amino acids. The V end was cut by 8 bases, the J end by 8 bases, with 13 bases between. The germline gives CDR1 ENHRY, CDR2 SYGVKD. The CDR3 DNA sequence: TGTGCCATCCGGGCTTTCGGGGATGAGCAGTTCTTC. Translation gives CAIRAFGDEQFF.

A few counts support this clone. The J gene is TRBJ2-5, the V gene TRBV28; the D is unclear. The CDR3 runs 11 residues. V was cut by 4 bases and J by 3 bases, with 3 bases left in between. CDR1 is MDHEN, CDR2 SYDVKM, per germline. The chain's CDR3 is CASSSEETQYF. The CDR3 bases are TGTGCCAGCAGTTCAGAAGAGACCCAGTACTTC. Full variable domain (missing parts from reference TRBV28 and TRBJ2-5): DVKVTQSSRYLVKRTGEKVFLECVQDMDHENMFWYRQDPGLGLRLIYFSYDVKMKEKGDIPEGYSVSREKKERFSLILESASTNQTSMYLCASSSEETQYFGPGTRLLVL.

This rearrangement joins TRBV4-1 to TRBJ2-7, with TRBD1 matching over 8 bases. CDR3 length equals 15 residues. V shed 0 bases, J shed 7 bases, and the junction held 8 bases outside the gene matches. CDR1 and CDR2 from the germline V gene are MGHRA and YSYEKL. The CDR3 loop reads CASSQDWRQGKEQYF. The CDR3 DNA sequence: TGCGCCAGCAGCCAAGATTGGAGACAGGGGAAGGAGCAGTACTTC.